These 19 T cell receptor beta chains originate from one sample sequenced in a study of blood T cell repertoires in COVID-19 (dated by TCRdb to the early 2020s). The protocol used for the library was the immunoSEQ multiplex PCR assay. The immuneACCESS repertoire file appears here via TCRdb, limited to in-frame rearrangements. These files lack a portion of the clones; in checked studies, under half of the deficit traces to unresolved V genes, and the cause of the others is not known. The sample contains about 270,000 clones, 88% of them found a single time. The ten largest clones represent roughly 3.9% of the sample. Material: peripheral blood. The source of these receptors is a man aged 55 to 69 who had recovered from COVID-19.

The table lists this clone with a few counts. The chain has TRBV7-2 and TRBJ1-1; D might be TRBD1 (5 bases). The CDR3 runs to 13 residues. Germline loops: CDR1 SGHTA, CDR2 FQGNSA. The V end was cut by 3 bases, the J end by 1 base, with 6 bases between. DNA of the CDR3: TGTGCCAGCAGCTTCCAGGGGAACACTGAAGCTTTCTTT. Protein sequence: CASSFQGNTEAFF.

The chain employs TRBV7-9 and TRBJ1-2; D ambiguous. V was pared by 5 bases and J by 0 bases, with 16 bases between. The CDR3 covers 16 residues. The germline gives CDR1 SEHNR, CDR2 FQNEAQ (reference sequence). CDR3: CASSPRWATANYGYTF. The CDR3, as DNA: TGTGCCAGCAGCCCTCGTTGGGCCACCGCTAACTATGGCTACACCTTC. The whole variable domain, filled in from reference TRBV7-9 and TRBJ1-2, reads DTGVSQNPRHKITKRGQNVTFRCDPISEHNRLYWYRQTLGQGPEFLTYFQNEAQLEKSRLLSDRFSAERPKGSFSTLEIQRTEQGDSAMYLCASSPRWATANYGYTFGSGTRLTVV.

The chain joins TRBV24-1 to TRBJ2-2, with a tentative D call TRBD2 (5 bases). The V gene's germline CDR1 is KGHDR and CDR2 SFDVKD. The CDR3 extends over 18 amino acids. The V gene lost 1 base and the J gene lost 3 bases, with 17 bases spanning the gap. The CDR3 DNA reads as TGTGCCACCAGTGATTTCTCGGGGATGGAAGGAGACACCGGGGAGCTGTTTTTT. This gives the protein CATSDFSGMEGDTGELFF.

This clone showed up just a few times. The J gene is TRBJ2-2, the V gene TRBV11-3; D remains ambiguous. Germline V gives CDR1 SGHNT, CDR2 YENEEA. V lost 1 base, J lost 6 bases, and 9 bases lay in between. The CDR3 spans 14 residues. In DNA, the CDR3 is TGTGCCAGCAGCTTAGCGCTGAGTCCCGGGGAGCTGTTTTTT. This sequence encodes CASSLALSPGELFF.

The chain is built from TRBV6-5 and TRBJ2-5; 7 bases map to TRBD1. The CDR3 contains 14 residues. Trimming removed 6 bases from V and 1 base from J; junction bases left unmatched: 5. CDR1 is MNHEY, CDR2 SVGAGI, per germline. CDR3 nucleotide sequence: TGTGCCAGCAGAAGGGACAGCAGCCAAGAGACCCAGTACTTC. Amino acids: CASRRDSSQETQYF.

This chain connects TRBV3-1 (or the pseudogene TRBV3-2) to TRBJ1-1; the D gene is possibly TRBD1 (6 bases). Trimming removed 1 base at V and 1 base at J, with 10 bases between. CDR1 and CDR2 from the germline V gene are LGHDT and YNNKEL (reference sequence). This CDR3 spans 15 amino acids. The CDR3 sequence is CASSQGRGGNTEAFF. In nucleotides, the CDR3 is TGTGCCAGCAGCCAAGGGAGGGGGGGGAACACTGAAGCTTTCTTT.

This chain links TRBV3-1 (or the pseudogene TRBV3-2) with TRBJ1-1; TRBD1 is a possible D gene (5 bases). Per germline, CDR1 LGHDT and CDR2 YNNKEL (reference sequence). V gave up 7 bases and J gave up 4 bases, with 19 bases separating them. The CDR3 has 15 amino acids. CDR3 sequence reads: CASTSTAPKGTEAFF. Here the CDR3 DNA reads TGTGCCAGCACCTCGACAGCCCCTAAGGGCACTGAAGCTTTCTTT.

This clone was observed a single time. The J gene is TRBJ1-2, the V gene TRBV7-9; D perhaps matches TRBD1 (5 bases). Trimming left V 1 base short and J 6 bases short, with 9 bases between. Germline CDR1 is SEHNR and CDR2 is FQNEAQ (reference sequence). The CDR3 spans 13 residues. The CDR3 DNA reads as TGTGCCAGCAGCTTAGACAGGTCGGATGGCTACACCTTC. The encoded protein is CASSLDRSDGYTF. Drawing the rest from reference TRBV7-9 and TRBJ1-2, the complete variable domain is DTGVSQNPRHKITKRGQNVTFRCDPISEHNRLYWYRQTLGQGPEFLTYFQNEAQLEKSRLLSDRFSAERPKGSFSTLEIQRTEQGDSAMYLCASSLDRSDGYTFGSGTRLTVV.

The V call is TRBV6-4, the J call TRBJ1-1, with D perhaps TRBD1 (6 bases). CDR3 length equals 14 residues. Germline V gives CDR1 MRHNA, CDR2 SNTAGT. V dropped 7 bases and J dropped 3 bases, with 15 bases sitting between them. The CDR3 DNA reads TGTGCCAGCAAAAAGGACACAGGGTACACTGAAGCTTTCTTT. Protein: CASKKDTGYTEAFF.

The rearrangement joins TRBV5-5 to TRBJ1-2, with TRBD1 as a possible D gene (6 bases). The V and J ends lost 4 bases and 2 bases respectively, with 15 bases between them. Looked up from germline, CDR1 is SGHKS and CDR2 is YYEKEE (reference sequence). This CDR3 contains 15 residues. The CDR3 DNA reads TGTGCCAGCAGCACCGACAGGATTTGGAACTATGGCTACACCTTC. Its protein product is CASSTDRIWNYGYTF.

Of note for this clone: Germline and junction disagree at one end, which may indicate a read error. The DNA of the CDR3 is TGTGCCAGCAGCGTAGACAGGGGCAGAAACTATGGCTACACCTTC. It encodes CASSVDRGRNYGYTF. The chain recombines TRBV11-2 with TRBJ1-2, with TRBD1 matching over 8 bases. The CDR3 extends over 15 amino acids. CDR1 SGHAT and CDR2 FQNNGV come from the germline V gene.

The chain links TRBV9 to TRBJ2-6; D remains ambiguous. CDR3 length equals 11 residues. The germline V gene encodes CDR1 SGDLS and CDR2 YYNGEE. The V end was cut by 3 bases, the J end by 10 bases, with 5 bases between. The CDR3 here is CASSGRNVLTF. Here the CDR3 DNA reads TGTGCCAGCAGCGGTAGAAACGTCCTGACTTTC.

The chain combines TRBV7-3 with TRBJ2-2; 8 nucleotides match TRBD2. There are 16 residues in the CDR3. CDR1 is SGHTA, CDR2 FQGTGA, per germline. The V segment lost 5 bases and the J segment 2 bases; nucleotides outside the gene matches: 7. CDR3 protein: CASSPIAGQNTGELFF. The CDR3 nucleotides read TGTGCCAGCAGCCCAATAGCGGGACAAAACACCGGGGAGCTGTTTTTT.

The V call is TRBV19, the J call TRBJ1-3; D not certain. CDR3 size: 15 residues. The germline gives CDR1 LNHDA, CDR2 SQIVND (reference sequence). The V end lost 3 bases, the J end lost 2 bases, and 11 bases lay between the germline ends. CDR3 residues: CASSMPEGTGNTIYF. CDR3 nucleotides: TGTGCCAGTAGTATGCCGGAGGGTACTGGAAACACCATATATTTT.

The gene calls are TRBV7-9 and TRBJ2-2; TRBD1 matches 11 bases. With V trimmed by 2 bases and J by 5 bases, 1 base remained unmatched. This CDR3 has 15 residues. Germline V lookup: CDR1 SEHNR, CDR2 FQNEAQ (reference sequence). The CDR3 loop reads CASSLRDRGTGELFF. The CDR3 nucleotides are TGTGCCAGCAGCTTACGGGACAGGGGGACCGGGGAGCTGTTTTTT.

The CDR3 DNA reads as TGTGCCAGCACCGAGGGGGGGAGCAATCAGCCCCAGCATTTT. Its translation is CASTEGGSNQPQHF. This chain uses TRBV6-5 with TRBJ1-5; tentatively, D is TRBD1 (6 bases). The germline gives CDR1 MNHEY, CDR2 SVGAGI. The CDR3 extends over 14 amino acids. The germline V and J ends were trimmed by 7 bases and 1 base, with 11 bases remaining between them.

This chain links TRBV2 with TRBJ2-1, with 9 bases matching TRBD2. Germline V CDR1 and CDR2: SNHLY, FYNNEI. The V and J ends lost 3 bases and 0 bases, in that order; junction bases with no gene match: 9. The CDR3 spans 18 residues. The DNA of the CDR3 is TGTGCCAGCAGTGAGGCGTCTAGCGGGGTTTCCTCCTACAATGAGCAGTTCTTC. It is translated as CASSEASSGVSSYNEQFF. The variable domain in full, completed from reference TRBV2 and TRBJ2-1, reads EPEVTQTPSHQVTQMGQEVILRCVPISNHLYFYWYRQILGQKVEFLVSFYNNEISEKSEIFDDQFSVERPDGSNFTLKIRSTKLEDSAMYFCASSEASSGVSSYNEQFFGPGTRLTVL.

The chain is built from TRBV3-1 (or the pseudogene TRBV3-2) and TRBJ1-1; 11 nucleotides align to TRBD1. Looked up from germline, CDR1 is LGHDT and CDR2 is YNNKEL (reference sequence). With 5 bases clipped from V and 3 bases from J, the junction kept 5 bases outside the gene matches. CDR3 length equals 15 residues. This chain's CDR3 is CASSSRDRGDTEAFF. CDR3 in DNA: TGTGCCAGCAGCAGCCGGGACAGGGGGGACACTGAAGCTTTCTTT.

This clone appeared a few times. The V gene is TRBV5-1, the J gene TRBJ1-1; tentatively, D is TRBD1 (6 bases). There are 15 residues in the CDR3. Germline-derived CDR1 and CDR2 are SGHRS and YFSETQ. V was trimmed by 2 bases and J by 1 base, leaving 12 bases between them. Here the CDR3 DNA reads TGCGCCAGCAGCTTTGGACAGACACCGAACACTGAAGCTTTCTTT. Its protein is CASSFGQTPNTEAFF.